What follows are 16 T cell receptor beta chains derived from one specimen sequenced in a study of blood T cell repertoires in COVID-19. TCRdb keeps only in-frame clones here, not all; method: immunoSEQ multiplex PCR. The sample lists around 130,000 clones; 60% to 85% were seen once. Source material: peripheral blood. These receptor sequences come from a man aged 80 or over with acute or convalescent COVID-19.

The chain uses TRBV5-1 and TRBJ1-4, with 7 nucleotides matching TRBD1. This CDR3 region has 14 residues. V lost 4 bases to trimming and J lost 5 bases; unmatched junction nucleotides: 5. Germline CDR1 reads SGHRS; CDR2 reads YFSETQ. The chain's CDR3 is CASSTDRNNEKLFF. CDR3 in DNA: TGCGCCAGCAGCACGGACAGGAACAATGAAAAACTGTTTTTT.

The V call is TRBV6-5, the J call TRBJ1-4; 7 bases are a match to TRBD1. Germline CDR1 and CDR2: MNHEY and SVGAGI. The CDR3 covers 12 residues. J was trimmed by 7 bases and V by 5 bases; bases with no gene match: 1. This chain's CDR3 is CASSPGGEKLFF. Here the CDR3 DNA reads TGTGCCAGCAGTCCAGGGGGTGAAAAACTGTTTTTT.

The chain has TRBV30 and TRBJ2-7; no reliable D call. Germline V gene lookup returns CDR1 GTSNPN and CDR2 SVGIG (reference sequence). The CDR3 is 13 amino acids. Trimming stripped 2 bases from V and 0 bases from J, with 8 bases between. CDR3 in amino acids: CAWSRDISYEQYF. The CDR3 DNA sequence: TGTGCCTGGAGTCGCGATATCTCCTACGAGCAGTACTTC.

The chain combines TRBV5-1 with TRBJ2-1; D is unclear. Trimming left V 4 bases short and J 1 base short, with 3 bases between. CDR3 length: 12 amino acids. Germline V CDR1 and CDR2: SGHRS, YFSETQ. Here the CDR3 DNA reads TGCGCCAGCAGCCCTTCCTACAATGAGCAGTTCTTC. As protein: CASSPSYNEQFF.

The chain employs TRBV5-1 and TRBJ1-2; no definite D call. Germline V CDR1 and CDR2: SGHRS, YFSETQ. This CDR3 has 14 residues. V lost 4 bases and J 6 bases, leaving 16 bases between the germline ends. CDR3 in amino acids: CASSTTPQMHGYTF. The CDR3 region has the DNA TGCGCCAGCAGCACGACACCCCAGATGCATGGCTACACCTTC.

V and J are TRBV6-5 and TRBJ2-7, with 7 bases lining up with TRBD1. The CDR3 length is 13 residues. Trimming cost V 5 bases and J 3 bases; bases outside gene matches: 4. Per germline, CDR1 MNHEY and CDR2 SVGAGI. As DNA, the CDR3 is TGTGCCAGCAGTATCCGGGACAGCTACGAGCAGTACTTC. Its protein is CASSIRDSYEQYF.

The J gene is TRBJ2-4, the V gene TRBV19, with 8 nucleotides matching TRBD2. The CDR3 extends over 13 amino acids. V lost 8 bases to trimming and J lost 6 bases; unmatched junction nucleotides: 6. In germline, CDR1 is LNHDA, CDR2 SQIVND (reference sequence). The CDR3 reads CASQRGRGNIQYF. The CDR3 DNA reads as TGTGCCAGTCAGCGGGGGAGGGGAAACATTCAGTACTTC.

The chain combines TRBV9 with TRBJ2-1; a possible D gene is TRBD1 (5 bases). Germline CDR1 and CDR2: SGDLS and YYNGEE. Trimming removed 0 bases at V and 3 bases at J, with 10 bases between. The CDR3 runs 15 residues. CDR3 sequence (DNA): TGTGCCAGCAGCGTAGGTGGGGCAGGCTACAATGAGCAGTTCTTC. Translation: CASSVGGAGYNEQFF.

This clone showed up just a few times. V is TRBV2 and J is TRBJ1-1, with 7 bases identical to TRBD1. Germline loops: CDR1 SNHLY, CDR2 FYNNEI. The CDR3 totals 13 residues. V lost 6 bases to trimming and J lost 5 bases; unmatched junction nucleotides: 6. The DNA for the CDR3 is TGTGCCAGCAGGAAAGGGGGCTTAACTGAAGCTTTCTTT. Protein: CASRKGGLTEAFF.

About this clone: Other DNA sequences of this sample code for an identical CDR3. The V call is TRBV18, the J call TRBJ2-5, with 7 bases fitting TRBD2. Losses at the gene ends were 1 base for V and 5 bases for J; bases not matched to a gene: 1. CDR1 and CDR2 (germline): KGHSH, LQKENI. The CDR3 has 13 residues. CDR3 sequence: CASSPQGGETQYF. The DNA of the CDR3 is TGTGCCAGCTCACCACAGGGAGGGGAGACCCAGTACTTC. Complete variable domain (other parts from reference TRBV18 and TRBJ2-5): NAGVMQNPRHLVRRRGQEARLRCSPMKGHSHVYWYRQLPEEGLKFMVYLQKENIIDESGMPKERFSAEFPKEGPSILRIQQVVRGDSAAYFCASSPQGGETQYFGPGTRLLVL.

The V and J genes are TRBV9 and TRBJ2-1; tentatively, D is TRBD2 (6 bases). Trimming took 0 bases from V and 7 from J, leaving 17 bases between them. CDR3 length: 16 amino acids. CDR1 SGDLS and CDR2 YYNGEE come from the germline V gene. Here the CDR3 DNA reads TGTGCCAGCAGCGTAGTCCCGGCGGGGCGCCCAAATGAGCAGTTCTTC. Its protein product is CASSVVPAGRPNEQFF.

The chain links TRBV4-2 to TRBJ2-1; 7 positions agree with TRBD1. The ends lost 3 bases at V and 0 bases at J; junction bases unmatched: 8. This CDR3 is built from 17 residues. Germline-derived CDR1 and CDR2 are LGHNA and YNFKEQ. CDR3 amino acids: CASSQAERQGSYNEQFF. As DNA, the CDR3 is TGTGCCAGCAGCCAGGCTGAGAGACAGGGCTCCTACAATGAGCAGTTCTTC.

J is TRBJ1-4 and V is TRBV27, with D possibly matching TRBD1 (6 bases). The CDR3 is 15 residues long. Germline V gene sequence: CDR1 MNHEY, CDR2 SMNVEV (reference sequence). The V end lost 5 bases, the J end lost 7 bases, and 17 bases lay between the germline ends. CDR3 bases: TGTGCCAGCAGTGCAACAGGGCCCAGGGCTGAAAAACTGTTTTTT. Amino acids: CASSATGPRAEKLFF.

J is TRBJ1-1 and V is TRBV10-3; the D is unclear. Germline values: CDR1 ENHRY, CDR2 SYGVKD. The ends were cut back, 4 bases at V and 1 base at J, with 7 bases in the middle. The CDR3 contains 13 residues. This CDR3 is CAISGGGNTEAFF. The CDR3 nucleotides read TGTGCCATCAGTGGAGGAGGGAACACTGAAGCTTTCTTT.

V and J are TRBV5-1 and TRBJ2-2; TRBD1 matches at 11 bases. The CDR3 spans 17 residues. The germline gives CDR1 SGHRS, CDR2 YFSETQ. V shed 0 bases, J shed 2 bases, and the junction held 3 bases outside the gene matches. The CDR3 DNA follows: TGCGCCAGCAGCTTGGGCGGGACAGGGGGTAACACCGGGGAGCTGTTTTTT. Translating it yields CASSLGGTGGNTGELFF.

This clone was recorded only once. The chain couples TRBV10-3 to TRBJ2-1; 9 bases agree with TRBD1. The V and J ends lost 0 bases and 6 bases, in that order; junction bases with no gene match: 6. Per germline, CDR1 ENHRY and CDR2 SYGVKD. CDR3 length: 16 amino acids. This CDR3 is CAISESLGTGSNEQFF. In nucleotides, the CDR3 is TGTGCCATCAGTGAGTCTCTCGGGACAGGGAGCAATGAGCAGTTCTTC.